This T cell receptor (beta chain) was recovered during a study of blood T cell repertoires in COVID-19. As handled by the study authors: Scientists estimated how many nucleated cells there were by amplifying reference gene primers. Sequencing was performed with immunoSEQ multiplex PCR; in TCRdb, only in-frame clones are kept and a portion is missing. V and J calls and clone size are given by that table; D and trimming were obtained from the DNA. The sample includes tens of thousands of clones, under 90% of them seen just once. Sequencing used peripheral blood. This TCR came from a human donor in a cohort sampled during active COVID-19.

The CDR3, as DNA: TGCAGTGCTAACAGGGAAAAAGCTTTCTTT. This encodes CSANREKAFF. The V gene is TRBV20-1, the J gene TRBJ1-1, with D perhaps TRBD1 (6 bases). Germline assignment: CDR1 DFQATT and CDR2 SNEGSKA (reference sequence). Trimming cost V 4 bases and J 9 bases, with 9 bases left between them. The CDR3 extends over 10 amino acids.